In its sample, the clone carrying this TCR beta chain was seen a few times. Its antigen is as yet unknown. This sample is drawn from a study of cytomegalovirus exposure and HLA in healthy donors. Trimming removed 8 bases at V and 5 bases at J, with 18 bases between. The CDR3 has 14 residues. The germline CDR1 and CDR2 sequences are MDHEN and SYDVKM. Researchers ran the PCR with 60 Vbeta and 13 Jbeta primers. TCRdb's copy holds only in-frame clones and misses some; the assay was immunoSEQ multiplex PCR. The sample includes around 150,000 clones, 70% to 80% of them seen just once. General observations from the study: In an earlier analysis, productive rearrangement rates for most beta V segments clustered near 87% or 30%. Follow-up analysis seemed to connect common viral pathogens with several of the most significant clusters identified.

The sample taken for sequencing was PBMCs. V is TRBV28 and J is TRBJ2-5; D might be TRBD1 (6 bases). The sequence was obtained from a male donor in good health and CMV-seronegative. This chain's CDR3 is CASVDRQAKETQYF. The CDR3 DNA reads as TGTGCCAGCGTAGACAGACAGGCGAAGGAGACCCAGTACTTC.